These 20 T cell receptor beta chains were all obtained from the same sample, sequenced in a study of siplizumab effects on memory and regulatory T cells. For these receptors, no antigen is known. Data came from immunoSEQ multiplex PCR; TCRdb stores just in-frame clones and leaves some out. The table records more than 9,500 clones, roughly half of them present only once. The mixed lymphocyte reaction cells were grown together in coculture at 37°C for 6 days. The specimen sequenced was CFSE-low (dividing) CD8+ T cells sorted from an allogeneic mixed lymphocyte reaction. The receptors were sampled from a human donor in good health; the cells came from an allogeneic mixed lymphocyte reaction. Some clones in this sample may be carry-over from other donors' samples.

In regard to this clone: The conserved final phenylalanine or tryptophan is absent from the CDR3, which likely points to a read error. The chain combines TRBV6-6 with TRBJ1-2, with 9 bases that match TRBD1. V lost 6 bases to trimming and J lost 3 bases; unmatched junction nucleotides: 5. This CDR3 comprises 14 residues. Per the germline V gene, CDR1 is MNHNY and CDR2 is SVGAGI (reference sequence). The CDR3 spells CASRGQGYDYGYTL. As DNA, the CDR3 is TGTGCCAGCAGGGGACAGGGTTACGACTATGGCTACACCCTC.

Of note for this clone: The junction does not match germline at one end; this may be a read error. The chain recombines TRBV4-1 with TRBJ2-7; D is undetermined. Germline V gives CDR1 MGHRA, CDR2 YSYEKL. The CDR3 totals 13 residues. The CDR3: CASSHTDSYEQCF. The CDR3 DNA is TGCGCCAGCAGCCATACTGATTCCTACGAGCAGTGCTTC.

The genes are TRBV9 and TRBJ2-1, with a weak D call TRBD1 (6 bases). Trimming took off 0 bases at V and 9 bases at J, with 13 bases between the two ends. Germline CDR1 is SGDLS and CDR2 is YYNGEE. The CDR3 extends over 14 amino acids. Here the CDR3 DNA reads TGTGCCAGCAGCGTAGGGGGGCGCGGTGGTGAGCAGTTCTTC. It yields the protein CASSVGGRGGEQFF.

The CDR3 sequence: CASSTVAGGLGEQYF. CDR3 in DNA: TGTGCCAGTAGTACGGTAGCGGGAGGGCTCGGCGAGCAGTACTTC. V gene TRBV19 combines with J gene TRBJ2-7; TRBD2 aligns across 11 bases. Per germline, CDR1 LNHDA and CDR2 SQIVND (reference sequence). This CDR3 spans 15 amino acids. V shed 4 bases and J 6 bases; nucleotides not matched to a gene: 8.

This clone has only a few counts. V usage is TRBV5-4 and J usage is TRBJ2-7; TRBD2 is a possible D gene (6 bases). Deletions cut 4 bases from V and 2 bases from J, with 13 bases between. Germline assignment: CDR1 SGHNT and CDR2 YYREEE (reference sequence). The CDR3 covers 14 residues. CDR3 bases: TGTGCCAGCAGCCTCGGGACTGGTGCCTACGAGCAGTACTTC. It is translated as CASSLGTGAYEQYF.

V and J are TRBV7-9 and TRBJ1-1; D is perhaps TRBD1 (5 bases). This CDR3 contains 13 residues. CDR1 is SEHNR and CDR2 is FQNEAQ in the germline V gene (reference sequence). The V and J ends lost 1 base and 3 bases respectively, with 6 bases between them. The CDR3 DNA sequence: TGTGCCAGCAGCTTAGGAGGGGACACTGAAGCTTTCTTT. Translating gives CASSLGGDTEAFF.

In its sample, this clone ranks as large. V usage is TRBV9 and J usage is TRBJ1-3; D remains unclear. This CDR3 is built from 14 residues. The ends were cut back, 4 bases at V and 2 bases at J, with 10 bases in the middle. Germline CDR1 is SGDLS and CDR2 is YYNGEE. The CDR3 region has the DNA TGTGCCAGCAGCCCCACAGACGCTGGAAACACCATATATTTT. Encoded protein: CASSPTDAGNTIYF.

The rearrangement joins TRBV11-2 to TRBJ2-1; D is possibly TRBD2 (6 bases). V shed 1 base and J shed 2 bases, with 12 bases lying between them. This CDR3 has 16 residues. Germline V gene lookup returns CDR1 SGHAT and CDR2 FQNNGV. The CDR3 nucleotides read TGTGCCAGCAGCTTAGCGGCGGGGTCACCCTACAATGAGCAGTTCTTC. This translates into CASSLAAGSPYNEQFF. The variable domain in full, with the rest retrieved from reference TRBV11-2 and TRBJ2-1, is EAGVAQSPRYKIIEKRQSVAFWCNPISGHATLYWYQQILGQGPKLLIQFQNNGVVDDSQLPKDRFSAERLKGVDSTLKIQPAKLEDSAVYLCASSLAAGSPYNEQFFGPGTRLTVL.

V and J are TRBV15 and TRBJ2-7; the D is unclear. V lost 0 bases, J lost 5 bases, and 5 bases lay in between. This CDR3 contains 12 residues. In germline, CDR1 is LNHNV, CDR2 YYDKDF (reference sequence). The CDR3 sequence is CATSRDRNEQYF. The CDR3, as DNA: TGTGCCACCAGCAGAGATCGTAACGAGCAGTACTTC.

The chain links TRBV19 to TRBJ2-7; 7 nucleotides align to TRBD2. This CDR3 has 13 residues. From germline, CDR1 is LNHDA and CDR2 SQIVND (reference sequence). V was clipped by 5 bases and J by 4 bases; unmatched bases: 5. CDR3 loop: CASSASGGYEQYF. In DNA, the CDR3 is TGTGCCAGTAGTGCCTCCGGGGGGTACGAGCAGTACTTC. The full variable domain, in which reference TRBV19 and TRBJ2-7 provide the parts outside the CDR3, is DGGITQSPKYLFRKEGQNVTLSCEQNLNHDAMYWYRQDPGQGLRLIYYSQIVNDFQKGDIAEGYSVSREKKESFPLTVTSAQKNPTAFYLCASSASGGYEQYFGPGTRLTVT.

The rearrangement joins TRBV7-9 to TRBJ2-7; perhaps TRBD2 as D (5 bases). The CDR3 has 14 residues. V shed 5 bases and J shed 1 base, with 12 bases lying between them. Germline-derived CDR1 and CDR2 are SEHNR and FQNEAQ (reference sequence). This CDR3 is CASSIVSVSYEQYF. The CDR3 DNA is TGTGCCAGCAGCATCGTTAGCGTATCCTACGAGCAGTACTTC.

This clone was observed a single time. The chain carries TRBV7-2 and TRBJ2-1, with TRBD2 as a possible D gene (6 bases). Deletions cut 3 bases from V and 1 base from J, with 19 bases between. Germline V gives CDR1 SGHTA, CDR2 FQGNSA. The CDR3 spans 18 residues. Here the CDR3 reads CASSFKLLGSRSYNEQFF. The CDR3 DNA is TGTGCCAGCAGCTTTAAGCTGCTCGGGAGTAGATCCTACAATGAGCAGTTCTTC.

The chain recombines TRBV2 with TRBJ2-2, with 7 bases lining up with TRBD1. The ends lost 3 bases at V and 0 bases at J; junction bases unmatched: 4. The CDR3 loop spans 16 amino acids. Germline lookup yields CDR1 SNHLY and CDR2 FYNNEI. The CDR3 nucleotides read TGTGCCAGCAGTGAGTTGCAGGGGGCGAACACCGGGGAGCTGTTTTTT. It specifies CASSELQGANTGELFF.

This clone has only one observation. The V call is TRBV11-2, the J call TRBJ2-1; unclear D gene. The germline V gene has CDR1 SGHAT and CDR2 FQNNGV. V was clipped by 5 bases and J by 5 bases, with 4 bases between them. The CDR3 runs 11 residues. The CDR3 loop is CASSHHNEQFF. The CDR3 nucleotides are TGTGCCAGCAGCCACCACAATGAGCAGTTCTTC.

The V gene is TRBV27, the J gene TRBJ2-7; TRBD1 agrees at 9 bases. CDR3 size: 14 residues. Losses at the gene ends were 8 bases for V and 7 bases for J; bases not matched to a gene: 12. Germline V CDR1 and CDR2: MNHEY, SMNVEV (reference sequence). DNA for the CDR3: TGTGCCAGCTCGTGGGGGACAGGGTCGGGAGAGCAGTACTTC. Translated, it gives CASSWGTGSGEQYF.

The chain is built from TRBV7-9 and TRBJ2-5, with TRBD1 matching over 10 bases. TRBJ2-7 matches the DNA end more closely, so the J call is doubtful. The CDR3 is 14 amino acids. The germline gives CDR1 SEHNR, CDR2 FQNEAQ (reference sequence). The CDR3 region has the DNA TGTGCCAGCAGCCCGACAGGGGGCGGGTACGAGCAGTACTTC. This codes for CASSPTGGGYEQYF.

This chain uses TRBV6-5 with TRBJ2-5; D unclear. The CDR3 is 15 amino acids. Germline loops: CDR1 MNHEY, CDR2 SVGAGI. V was trimmed by 0 bases and J by 5 bases, leaving 13 bases between them. The CDR3 reads CASSYSGPLWETQYF. CDR3 DNA: TGTGCCAGCAGTTACTCGGGCCCCTTGTGGGAGACCCAGTACTTC.

In its sample, this clone was seen a few times. The chain couples TRBV27 to TRBJ2-2; D gene ambiguous. Trimming left V 1 base short and J 5 bases short, with 14 bases between. CDR1 and CDR2 (germline): MNHEY, SMNVEV (reference sequence). The CDR3 totals 16 residues. The CDR3 DNA is TGTGCCAGCAGTTTATTGGGCTCCTTGGGGACCGGGGAGCTGTTTTTT. Encoded protein: CASSLLGSLGTGELFF.

The chain recombines TRBV5-6 with TRBJ1-2, with D unresolved. Germline assignment: CDR1 SGHDT and CDR2 YYEEEE. With 4 bases removed from V and 2 bases from J, the gap between germline ends came to 18 bases. This CDR3 contains 16 residues. In DNA form, the CDR3 reads TGTGCCAGCAGCCTACTCGCGACAACTCTGAACTATGGCTACACCTTC. This encodes CASSLLATTLNYGYTF.

This clone was found a few times. The J gene is TRBJ2-2, the V gene TRBV7-9; tentatively, D is TRBD1 (6 bases). CDR1 and CDR2 from the germline V gene are SEHNR and FQNEAQ (reference sequence). The CDR3 runs to 15 residues. With 3 bases removed from V and 5 bases from J, the gap between germline ends came to 13 bases. CDR3 bases: TGTGCCAGCAGCTTCACAGGGATAGAAACCGGGGAGCTGTTTTTT. Protein sequence: CASSFTGIETGELFF.